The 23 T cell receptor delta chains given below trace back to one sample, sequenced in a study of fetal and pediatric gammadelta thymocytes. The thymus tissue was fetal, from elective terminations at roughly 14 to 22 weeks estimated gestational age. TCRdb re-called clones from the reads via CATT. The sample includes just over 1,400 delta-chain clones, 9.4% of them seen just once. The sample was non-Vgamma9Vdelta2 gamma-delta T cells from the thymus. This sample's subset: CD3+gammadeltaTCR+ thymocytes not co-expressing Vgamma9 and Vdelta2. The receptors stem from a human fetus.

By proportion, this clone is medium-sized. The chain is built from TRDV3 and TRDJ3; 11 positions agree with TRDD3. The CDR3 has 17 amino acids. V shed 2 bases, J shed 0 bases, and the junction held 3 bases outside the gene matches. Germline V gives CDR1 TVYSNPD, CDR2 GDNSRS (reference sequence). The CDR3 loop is CAFCTGGYSWDTRQMFF. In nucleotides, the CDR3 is TGTGCCTTTTGTACTGGGGGATACTCCTGGGACACCCGACAGATGTTTTTC.

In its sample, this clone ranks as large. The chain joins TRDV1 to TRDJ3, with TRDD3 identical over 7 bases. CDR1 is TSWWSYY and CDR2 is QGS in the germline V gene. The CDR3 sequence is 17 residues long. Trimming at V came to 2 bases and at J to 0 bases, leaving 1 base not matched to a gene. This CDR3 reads CALGEGDSSWDTRQMFF. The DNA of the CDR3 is TGTGCTCTTGGGGAAGGGGATAGCTCCTGGGACACCCGACAGATGTTTTTC.

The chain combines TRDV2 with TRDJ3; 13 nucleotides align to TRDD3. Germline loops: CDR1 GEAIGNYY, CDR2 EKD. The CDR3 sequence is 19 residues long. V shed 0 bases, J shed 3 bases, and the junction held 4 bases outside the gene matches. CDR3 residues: CACDTVLGDTLWDTRQMFF. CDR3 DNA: TGTGCCTGTGACACCGTACTGGGGGATACGCTCTGGGACACCCGACAGATGTTTTTC.

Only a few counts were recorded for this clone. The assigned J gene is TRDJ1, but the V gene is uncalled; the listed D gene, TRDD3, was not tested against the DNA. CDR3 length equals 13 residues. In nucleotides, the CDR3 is TGTGCCTTTAGGGGGGGATACACCGATAAACTCATCTTT. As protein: CAFRGGYTDKLIF.

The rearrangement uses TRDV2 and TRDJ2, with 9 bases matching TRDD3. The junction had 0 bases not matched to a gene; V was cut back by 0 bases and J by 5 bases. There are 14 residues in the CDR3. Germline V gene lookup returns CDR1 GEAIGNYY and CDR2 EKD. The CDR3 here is CACDTWGITAQLFF. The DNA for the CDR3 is TGTGCCTGTGACACCTGGGGGATAACAGCACAACTCTTCTTT.

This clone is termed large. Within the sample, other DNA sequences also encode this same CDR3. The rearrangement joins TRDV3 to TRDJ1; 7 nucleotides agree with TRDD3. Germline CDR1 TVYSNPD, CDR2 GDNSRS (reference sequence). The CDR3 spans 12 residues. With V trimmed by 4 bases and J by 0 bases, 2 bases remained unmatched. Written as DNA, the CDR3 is TGTGCCTCTGGGGGGTACACCGATAAACTCATCTTT. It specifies CASGGYTDKLIF.

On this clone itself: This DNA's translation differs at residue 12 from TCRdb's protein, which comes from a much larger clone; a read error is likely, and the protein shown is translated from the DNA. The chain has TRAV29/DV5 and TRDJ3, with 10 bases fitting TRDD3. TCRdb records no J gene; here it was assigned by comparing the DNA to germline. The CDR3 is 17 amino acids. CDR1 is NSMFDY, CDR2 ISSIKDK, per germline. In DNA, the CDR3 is TGTGCAGCAAGCGTTGGGGGATACTCCTGGGACGCCCGACAGATGTTTTTC. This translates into CAASVGGYSWDARQMFF.

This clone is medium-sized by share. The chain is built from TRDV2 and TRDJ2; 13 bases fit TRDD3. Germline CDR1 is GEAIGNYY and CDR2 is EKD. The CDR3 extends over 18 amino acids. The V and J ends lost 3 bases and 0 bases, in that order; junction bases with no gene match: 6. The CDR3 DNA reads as TGTGCCTGTGACCCCCTACTGGGGGATACGCCTTTGACAGCACAACTCTTCTTT. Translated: CACDPLLGDTPLTAQLFF.

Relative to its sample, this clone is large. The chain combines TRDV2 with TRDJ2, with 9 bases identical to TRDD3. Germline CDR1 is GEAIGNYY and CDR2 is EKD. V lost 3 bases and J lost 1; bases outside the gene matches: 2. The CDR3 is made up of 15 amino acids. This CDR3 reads CACDYWGNLTAQLFF. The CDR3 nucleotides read TGTGCCTGTGACTACTGGGGGAATTTGACAGCACAACTCTTCTTT.

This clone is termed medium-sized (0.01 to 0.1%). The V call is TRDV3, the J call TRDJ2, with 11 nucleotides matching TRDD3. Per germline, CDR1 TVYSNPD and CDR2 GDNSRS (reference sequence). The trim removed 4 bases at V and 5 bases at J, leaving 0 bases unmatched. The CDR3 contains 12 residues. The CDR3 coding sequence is TGTGCCTCTGGGGGATACACAGCACAACTCTTCTTT. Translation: CASGGYTAQLFF.

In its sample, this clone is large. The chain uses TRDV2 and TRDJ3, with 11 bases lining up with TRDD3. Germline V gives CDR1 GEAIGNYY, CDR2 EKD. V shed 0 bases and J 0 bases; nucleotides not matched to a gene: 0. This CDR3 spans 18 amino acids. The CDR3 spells CACDTWGIRSWDTRQMFF. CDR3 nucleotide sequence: TGTGCCTGTGACACCTGGGGGATACGCTCCTGGGACACCCGACAGATGTTTTTC.

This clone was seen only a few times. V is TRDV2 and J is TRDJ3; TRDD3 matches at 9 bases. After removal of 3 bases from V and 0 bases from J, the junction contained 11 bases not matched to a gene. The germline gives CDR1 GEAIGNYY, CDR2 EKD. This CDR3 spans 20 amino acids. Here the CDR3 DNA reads TGTGCCTGTGACTCTTTGACTGAGGGGATACGCTCCTGGGACACCCGACAGATGTTTTTC. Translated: CACDSLTEGIRSWDTRQMFF.

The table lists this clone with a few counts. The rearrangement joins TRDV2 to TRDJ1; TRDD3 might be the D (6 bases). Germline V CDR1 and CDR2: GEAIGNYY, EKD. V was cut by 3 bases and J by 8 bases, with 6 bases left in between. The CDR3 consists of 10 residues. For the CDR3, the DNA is TGTGCCTGTGACTGGGGGAAACTCATCTTT. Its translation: CACDWGKLIF.

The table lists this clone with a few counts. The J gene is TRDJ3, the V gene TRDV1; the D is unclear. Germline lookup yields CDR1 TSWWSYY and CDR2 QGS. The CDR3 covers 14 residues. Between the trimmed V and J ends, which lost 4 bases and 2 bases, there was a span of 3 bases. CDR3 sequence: CALGGTWDTRQMFF. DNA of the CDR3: TGTGCTCTTGGGGGGACCTGGGACACCCGACAGATGTTTTTC.

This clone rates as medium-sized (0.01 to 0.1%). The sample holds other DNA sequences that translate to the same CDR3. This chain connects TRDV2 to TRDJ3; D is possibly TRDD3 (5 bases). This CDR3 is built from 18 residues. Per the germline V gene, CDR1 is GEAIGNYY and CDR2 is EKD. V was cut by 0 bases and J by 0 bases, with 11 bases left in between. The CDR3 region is CACDTGGLSSWDTRQMFF. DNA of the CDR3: TGTGCCTGTGACACCGGGGGCCTAAGCTCCTGGGACACCCGACAGATGTTTTTC.

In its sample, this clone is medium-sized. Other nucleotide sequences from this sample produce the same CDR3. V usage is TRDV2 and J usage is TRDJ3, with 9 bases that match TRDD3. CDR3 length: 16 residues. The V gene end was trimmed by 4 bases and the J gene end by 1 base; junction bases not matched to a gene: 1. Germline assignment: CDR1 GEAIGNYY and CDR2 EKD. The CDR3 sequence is CACDTGGSWDTRQMFF. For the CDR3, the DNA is TGTGCCTGTGATACTGGGGGATCCTGGGACACCCGACAGATGTTTTTC.

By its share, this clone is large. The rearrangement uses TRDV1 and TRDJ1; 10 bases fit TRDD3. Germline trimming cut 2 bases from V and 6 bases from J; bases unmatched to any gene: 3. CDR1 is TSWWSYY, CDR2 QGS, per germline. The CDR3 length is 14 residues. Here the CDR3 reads CALGEGGYAYKLIF. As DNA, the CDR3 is TGTGCTCTTGGGGAAGGGGGATACGCATATAAACTCATCTTT.

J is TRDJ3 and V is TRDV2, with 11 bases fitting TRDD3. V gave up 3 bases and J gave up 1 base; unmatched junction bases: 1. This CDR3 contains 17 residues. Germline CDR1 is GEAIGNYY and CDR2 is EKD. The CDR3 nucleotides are TGTGCCTGTGACTACTGGGGGATATCCTGGGACACCCGACAGATGTTTTTC. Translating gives CACDYWGISWDTRQMFF.

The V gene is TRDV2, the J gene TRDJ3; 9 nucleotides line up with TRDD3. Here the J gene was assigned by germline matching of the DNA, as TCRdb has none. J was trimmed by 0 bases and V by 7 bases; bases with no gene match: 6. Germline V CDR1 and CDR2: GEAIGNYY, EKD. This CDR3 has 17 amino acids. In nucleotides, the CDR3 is TGTGCCTGCCATACTGGGGGAAGCTCCTGGGACACCCGACAGATGTTTTTC. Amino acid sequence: CACHTGGSSWDTRQMFF.

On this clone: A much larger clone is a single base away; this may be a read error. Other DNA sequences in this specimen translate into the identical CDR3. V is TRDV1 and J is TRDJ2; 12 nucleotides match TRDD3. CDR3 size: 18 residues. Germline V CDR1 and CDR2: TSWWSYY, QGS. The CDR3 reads CALGERPSVLGDTAQLFF. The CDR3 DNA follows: TGTGCTCTTGGGGAAAGGCCTTCCGTACTGGGGGATACAGCTCAACTCTTCTTT.

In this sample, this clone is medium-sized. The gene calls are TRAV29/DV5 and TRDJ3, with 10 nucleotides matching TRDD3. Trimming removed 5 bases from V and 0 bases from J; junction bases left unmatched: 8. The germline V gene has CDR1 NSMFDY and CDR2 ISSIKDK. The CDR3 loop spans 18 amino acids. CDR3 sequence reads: CAATGGFQSSWDTRQMFF. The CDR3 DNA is TGTGCAGCGACTGGGGGATTCCAAAGCTCCTGGGACACCCGACAGATGTTTTTC.

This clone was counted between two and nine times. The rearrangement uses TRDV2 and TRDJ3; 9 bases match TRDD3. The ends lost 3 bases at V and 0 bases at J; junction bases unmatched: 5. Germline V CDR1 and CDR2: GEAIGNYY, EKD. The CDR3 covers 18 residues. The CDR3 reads CACDPDWGSSWDTRQMFF. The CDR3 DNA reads TGTGCCTGTGACCCCGACTGGGGGAGCTCCTGGGACACCCGACAGATGTTTTTC.

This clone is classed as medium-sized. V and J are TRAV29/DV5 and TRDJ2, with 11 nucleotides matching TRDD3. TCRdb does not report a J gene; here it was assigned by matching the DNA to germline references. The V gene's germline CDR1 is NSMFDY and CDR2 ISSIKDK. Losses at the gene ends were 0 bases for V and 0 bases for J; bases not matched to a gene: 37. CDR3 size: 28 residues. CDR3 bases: TGTGCAGCAAGCGCGCTGGGGGATACAAGCAAGGTTTTTCGTAATGATGCCTGTGGTAGTGCTTTGACAGCACAACTCTTCTTT. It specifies CAASALGDTSKVFRNDACGSALTAQLFF. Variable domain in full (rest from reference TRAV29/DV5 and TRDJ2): DQQVKQNSPSLSVQEGRISILNCDYTNSMFDYFLWYKKYPAEGPTFLISISSIKDKNEDGRFTVFLNKSAKHLSLHIVPSQPGDSAVYFCAASALGDTSKVFRNDACGSALTAQLFFGKGTQLIVEP.